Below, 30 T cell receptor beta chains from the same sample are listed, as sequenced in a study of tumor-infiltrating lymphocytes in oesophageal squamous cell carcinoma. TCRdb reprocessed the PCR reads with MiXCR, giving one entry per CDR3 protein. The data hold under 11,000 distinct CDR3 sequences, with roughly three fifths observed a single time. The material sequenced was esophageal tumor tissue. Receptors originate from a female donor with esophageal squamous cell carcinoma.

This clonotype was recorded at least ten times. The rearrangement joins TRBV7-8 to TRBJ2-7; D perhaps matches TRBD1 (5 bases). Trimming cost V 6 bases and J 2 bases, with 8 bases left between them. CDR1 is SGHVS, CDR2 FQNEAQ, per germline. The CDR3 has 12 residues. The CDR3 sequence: CASRTGPYEQYF. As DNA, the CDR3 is TGTGCCAGCAGAACAGGACCCTACGAGCAGTACTTC.

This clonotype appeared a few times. The CDR3 sequence: CASSGSGSADTQYF. The CDR3 bases are TGTGCCAGCAGCGGTAGCGGGAGTGCAGATACGCAGTATTTT. J is TRBJ2-3 and V is TRBV7-3, with TRBD2 matching 9 bases. CDR1 and CDR2 from the germline V gene are SGHTA and FQGTGA. The CDR3 length is 14 residues. Losses at the gene ends were 5 bases for V and 4 bases for J; bases not matched to a gene: 4.

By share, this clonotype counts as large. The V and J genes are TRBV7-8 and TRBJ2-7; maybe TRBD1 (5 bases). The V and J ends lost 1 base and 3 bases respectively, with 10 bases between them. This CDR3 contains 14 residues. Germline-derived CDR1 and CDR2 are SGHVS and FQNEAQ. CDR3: CASSLGPGNYEQYF. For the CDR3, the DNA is TGTGCCAGCAGCTTAGGGCCAGGGAACTACGAGCAGTACTTC.

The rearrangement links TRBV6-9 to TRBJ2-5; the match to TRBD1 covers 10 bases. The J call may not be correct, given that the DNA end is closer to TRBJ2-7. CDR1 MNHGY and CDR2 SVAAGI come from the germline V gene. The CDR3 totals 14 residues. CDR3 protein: CASSYDRGPYEQYF. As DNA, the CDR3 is TGTGCCAGCAGTTATGACAGGGGGCCCTACGAGCAGTACTTC.

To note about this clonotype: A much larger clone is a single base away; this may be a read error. CDR3 sequence: CAGGQVIFNERYF. CDR3 nucleotides: TGTGCAGGGGGACAGGTTATCTTCAATGAGCGGTACTTC. V usage is TRBV2 and J usage is TRBJ2-5; 8 nucleotides align to TRBD1. This CDR3 spans 13 amino acids. Germline V gene sequence: CDR1 SNHLY, CDR2 FYNNEI.

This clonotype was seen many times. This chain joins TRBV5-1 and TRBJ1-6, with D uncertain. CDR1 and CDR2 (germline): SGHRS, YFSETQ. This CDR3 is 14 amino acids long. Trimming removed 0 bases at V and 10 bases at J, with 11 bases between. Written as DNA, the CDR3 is TGCGCCAGCAGCTTGGGGCAATTAGGATCACCCCTCCACTTT. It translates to CASSLGQLGSPLHF.

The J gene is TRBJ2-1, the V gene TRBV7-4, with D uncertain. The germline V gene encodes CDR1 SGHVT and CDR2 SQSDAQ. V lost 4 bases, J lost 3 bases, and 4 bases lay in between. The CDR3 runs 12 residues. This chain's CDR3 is CASSWDYNEQFF. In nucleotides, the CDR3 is TGTGCCAGCAGCTGGGACTACAATGAGCAGTTCTTC.

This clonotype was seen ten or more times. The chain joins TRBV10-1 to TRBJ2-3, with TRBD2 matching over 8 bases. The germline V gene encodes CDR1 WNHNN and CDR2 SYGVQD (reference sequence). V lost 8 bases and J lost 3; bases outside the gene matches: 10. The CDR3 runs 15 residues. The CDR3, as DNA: TGCGCCAGCCAAAAAGCGGGAGACGGGACAGATACGCAGTATTTT. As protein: CASQKAGDGTDTQYF.

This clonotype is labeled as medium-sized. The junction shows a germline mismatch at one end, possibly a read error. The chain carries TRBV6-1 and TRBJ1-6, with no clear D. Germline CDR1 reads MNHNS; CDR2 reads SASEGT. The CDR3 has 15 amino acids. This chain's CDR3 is CASSYSGPYNSPLHF. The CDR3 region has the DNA TGTGCCAGCAGTTATTCAGGACCCTATAATTCACCCCTCCACTTC.

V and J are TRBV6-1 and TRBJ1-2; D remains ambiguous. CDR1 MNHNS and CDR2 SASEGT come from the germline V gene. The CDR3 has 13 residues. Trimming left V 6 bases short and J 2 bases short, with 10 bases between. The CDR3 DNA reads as TGTGCCAGCAGCCTAGCAGCAAACTATGGCTACACCTTC. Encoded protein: CASSLAANYGYTF.

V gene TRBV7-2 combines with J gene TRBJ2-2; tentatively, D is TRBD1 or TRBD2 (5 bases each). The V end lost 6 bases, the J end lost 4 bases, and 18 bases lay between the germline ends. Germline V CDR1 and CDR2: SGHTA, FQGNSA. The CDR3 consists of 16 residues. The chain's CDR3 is CASRSGSEGITGELFF. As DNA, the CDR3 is TGTGCCAGCAGGTCCGGAAGCGAGGGGATCACCGGGGAGCTGTTTTTT.

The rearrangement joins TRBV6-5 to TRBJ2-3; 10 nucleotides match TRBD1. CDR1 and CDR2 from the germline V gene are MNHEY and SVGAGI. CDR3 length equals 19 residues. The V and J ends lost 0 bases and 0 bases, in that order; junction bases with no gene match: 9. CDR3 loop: CASSYSTLGTGESTDTQYF. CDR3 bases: TGTGCCAGCAGTTACTCGACACTAGGGACAGGGGAAAGCACAGATACGCAGTATTTT.

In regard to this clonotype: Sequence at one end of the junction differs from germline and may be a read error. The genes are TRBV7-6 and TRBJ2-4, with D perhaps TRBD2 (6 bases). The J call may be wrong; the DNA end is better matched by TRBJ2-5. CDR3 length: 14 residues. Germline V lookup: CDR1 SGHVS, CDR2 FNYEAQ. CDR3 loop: CASSVTQRGETQYF. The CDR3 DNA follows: TGTGCTAGCAGCGTCACTCAACGGGGGGAGACCCAGTACTTC.

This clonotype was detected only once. The CDR3 loop is CASSRRGLGLGANVLTF. CDR3 in DNA: TGTGCCAGCAGCCGACGGGGACTAGGGCTTGGGGCCAACGTCCTGACTTTC. The chain links TRBV7-3 to TRBJ2-7; the match to TRBD2 covers 8 bases. The last part of the DNA fits TRBJ2-6 better; the J call may be wrong. The germline CDR1 and CDR2 sequences are SGHTA and FQGTGA. The CDR3 has 17 residues.

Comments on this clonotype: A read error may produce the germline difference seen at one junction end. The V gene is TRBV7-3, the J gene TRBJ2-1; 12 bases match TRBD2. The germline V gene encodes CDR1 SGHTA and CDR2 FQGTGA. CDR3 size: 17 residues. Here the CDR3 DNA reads TGTGCCAACAGCTTAAGGCCTAGCGGGGGGGTGGGCAATGAGCAGTTCTTC. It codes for CANSLRPSGGVGNEQFF.

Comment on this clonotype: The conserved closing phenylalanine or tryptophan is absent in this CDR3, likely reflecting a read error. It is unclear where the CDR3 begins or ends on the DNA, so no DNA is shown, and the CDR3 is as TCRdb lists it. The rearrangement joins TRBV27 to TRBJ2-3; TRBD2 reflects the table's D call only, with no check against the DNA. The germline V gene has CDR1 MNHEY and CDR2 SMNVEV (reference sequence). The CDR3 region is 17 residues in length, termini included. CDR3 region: CASPYPAGAMDPSTLGT.

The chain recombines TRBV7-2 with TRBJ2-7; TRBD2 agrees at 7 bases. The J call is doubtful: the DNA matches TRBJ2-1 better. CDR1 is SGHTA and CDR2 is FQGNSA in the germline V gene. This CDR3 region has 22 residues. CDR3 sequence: CASSLVGYGGAGEFRSYNEQFF. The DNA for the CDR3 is TGTGCCAGCAGCTTAGTTGGGTATGGAGGGGCGGGAGAGTTTCGCTCCTACAATGAGCAGTTCTTC.

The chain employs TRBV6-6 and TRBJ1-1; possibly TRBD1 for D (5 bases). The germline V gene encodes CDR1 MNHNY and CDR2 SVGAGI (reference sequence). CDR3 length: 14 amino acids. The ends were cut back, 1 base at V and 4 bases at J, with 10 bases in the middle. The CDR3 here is CASSYWDSSTEAFF. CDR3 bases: TGTGCCAGCAGTTACTGGGACTCCAGCACTGAAGCTTTCTTT.

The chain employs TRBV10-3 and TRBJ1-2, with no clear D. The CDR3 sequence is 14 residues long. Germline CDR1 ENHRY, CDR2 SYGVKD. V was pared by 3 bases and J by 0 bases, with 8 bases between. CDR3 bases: TGTGCCATCAGTGATCTCAGAGCTAACTATGGCTACACCTTC. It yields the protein CAISDLRANYGYTF.

The CDR3 DNA sequence: TGCGCCAGCAGCTTGGATGAGGGTGAGCAGTTCTTC. Protein sequence: CASSLDEGEQFF. The chain uses TRBV5-1 and TRBJ2-1, with D tentatively TRBD2 (5 bases). V was pared by 0 bases and J by 9 bases, with 7 bases between. The CDR3 is 12 amino acids. Per the germline V gene, CDR1 is SGHRS and CDR2 is YFSETQ. The full variable domain, with the rest looked up from reference TRBV5-1 and TRBJ2-1, is KAGVTQTPRYLIKTRGQQVTLSCSPISGHRSVSWYQQTPGQGLQFLFEYFSETQRNKGNFPGRFSGRQFSNSRSEMNVSTLELGDSALYLCASSLDEGEQFFGPGTRLTVL.

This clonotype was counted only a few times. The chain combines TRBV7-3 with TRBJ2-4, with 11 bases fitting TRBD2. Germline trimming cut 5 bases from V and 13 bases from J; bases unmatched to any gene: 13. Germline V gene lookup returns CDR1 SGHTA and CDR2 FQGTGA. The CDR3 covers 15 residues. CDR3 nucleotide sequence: TGTGCCAGCAGCATAGGGACTAGCGGAGTTAATGAGCAGTACTTC. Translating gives CASSIGTSGVNEQYF.

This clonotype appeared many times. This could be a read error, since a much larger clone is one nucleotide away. The CDR3 bases are TGCGCCAGCAGTGAGGCCCAGGGTGAACATGAGCAGTACTTC. It specifies CASSEAQGEHEQYF. This chain connects TRBV10-1 to TRBJ2-5; tentative D call: TRBD1 (5 bases). The length of the CDR3 is 14 residues. The germline CDR1 and CDR2 sequences are WNHNN and SYGVQD (reference sequence). The V and J ends lost 2 bases and 11 bases respectively, with 18 bases between them.

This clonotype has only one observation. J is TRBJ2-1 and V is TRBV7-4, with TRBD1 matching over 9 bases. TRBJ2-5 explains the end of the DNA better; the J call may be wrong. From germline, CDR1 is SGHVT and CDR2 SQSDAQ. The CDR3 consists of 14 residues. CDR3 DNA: TGTGCCAGCAGCGACCGGACAGGGGAAGAGACCCAGTACTTC. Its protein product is CASSDRTGEETQYF.

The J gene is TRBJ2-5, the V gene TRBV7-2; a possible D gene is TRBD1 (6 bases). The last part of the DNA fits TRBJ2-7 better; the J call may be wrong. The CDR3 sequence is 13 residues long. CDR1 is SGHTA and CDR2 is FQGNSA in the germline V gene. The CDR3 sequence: CASSAVRGYEQYF. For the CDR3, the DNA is TGTGCCAGCAGCGCGGTCAGGGGCTACGAGCAGTACTTC.

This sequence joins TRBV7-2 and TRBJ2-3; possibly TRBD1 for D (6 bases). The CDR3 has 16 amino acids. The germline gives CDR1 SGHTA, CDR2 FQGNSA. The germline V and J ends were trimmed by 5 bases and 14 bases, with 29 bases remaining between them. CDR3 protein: CASSITDRENTGELYF. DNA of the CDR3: TGTGCCAGCAGCATAACGGACAGAGAGAACACCGGGGAGCTGTATTTT.

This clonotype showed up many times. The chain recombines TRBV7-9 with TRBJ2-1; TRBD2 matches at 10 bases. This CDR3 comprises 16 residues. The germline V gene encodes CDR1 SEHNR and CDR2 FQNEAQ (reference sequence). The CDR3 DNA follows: TGTGTTACGCGACGGGCTAGCGGGAGAGGGGGGAATGAGCAGTTCTTC. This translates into CVTRRASGRGGNEQFF. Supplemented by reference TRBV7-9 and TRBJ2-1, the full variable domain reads DTGVSQNPRHKITKRGQNVTFRCDPISEHNRLYWYRQTLGQGPEFLTYFQNEAQLEKSRLLSDRFSAERPKGSFSTLEIQRTEQGDSAMYLCVTRRASGRGGNEQFFGPGTRLTVL.

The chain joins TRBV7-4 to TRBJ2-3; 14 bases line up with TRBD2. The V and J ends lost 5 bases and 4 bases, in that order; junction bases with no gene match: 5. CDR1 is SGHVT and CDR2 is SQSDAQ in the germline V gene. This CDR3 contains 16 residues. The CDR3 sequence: CASSLGTSGSPDTQYF. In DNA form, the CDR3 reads TGTGCCAGCAGCCTAGGGACTAGCGGGAGCCCAGATACGCAGTATTTT.

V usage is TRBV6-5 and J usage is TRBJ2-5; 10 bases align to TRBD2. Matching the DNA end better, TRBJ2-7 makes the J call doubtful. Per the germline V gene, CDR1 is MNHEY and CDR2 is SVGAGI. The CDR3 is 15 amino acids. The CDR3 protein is CASSVGTSVRYEQYF. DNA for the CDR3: TGTGCCAGCAGTGTCGGGACTAGCGTACGCTACGAGCAGTACTTC.

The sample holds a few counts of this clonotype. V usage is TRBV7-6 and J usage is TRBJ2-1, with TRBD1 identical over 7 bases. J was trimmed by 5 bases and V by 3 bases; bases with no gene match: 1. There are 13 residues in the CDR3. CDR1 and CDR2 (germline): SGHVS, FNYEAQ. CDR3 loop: CASSFDRDNEQFF. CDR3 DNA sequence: TGTGCCAGCAGCTTCGACAGGGACAATGAGCAGTTCTTC.

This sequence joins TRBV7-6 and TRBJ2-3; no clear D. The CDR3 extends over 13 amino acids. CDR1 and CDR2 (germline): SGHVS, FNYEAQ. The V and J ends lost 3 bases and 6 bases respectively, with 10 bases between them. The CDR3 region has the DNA TGTGCCAGCAGCTTTTATGGCCCCGATACGCAGTATTTT. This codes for CASSFYGPDTQYF.